This TCR beta chain was sequenced for a study of T cell repertoires in cytomegalovirus infection. Findings and caveats of the study: In two of eight donors, the top clonotype was HLA-C-restricted CMV-specific.

Remarks on this clonotype: Antigen: not known.

The CDR3 is made up of 16 amino acids. Germline V gene lookup returns CDR1 DFQATT and CDR2 SNEGSKA (reference sequence). V lost 0 bases, J lost 7 bases, and 9 bases stayed unmatched. One entry per CDR3 protein, called by TCRdb with MiXCR from the reads. The sample lists about 740,000 distinct CDR3 sequences; less than 40% were seen once. Sequencing was performed on PBMCs. The receptor's source is a human donor in good health (CMV status not recorded). Some clones in this sample may be carry-over from other donors' samples. The J gene is TRBJ2-1, the V gene TRBV20-1; TRBD2 matches at 10 bases. CDR3 sequence reads: CSARDRLAGVENEQFF. The CDR3 DNA sequence: TGCAGTGCTAGAGATAGGCTAGCGGGAGTGGAGAATGAGCAGTTCTTC.